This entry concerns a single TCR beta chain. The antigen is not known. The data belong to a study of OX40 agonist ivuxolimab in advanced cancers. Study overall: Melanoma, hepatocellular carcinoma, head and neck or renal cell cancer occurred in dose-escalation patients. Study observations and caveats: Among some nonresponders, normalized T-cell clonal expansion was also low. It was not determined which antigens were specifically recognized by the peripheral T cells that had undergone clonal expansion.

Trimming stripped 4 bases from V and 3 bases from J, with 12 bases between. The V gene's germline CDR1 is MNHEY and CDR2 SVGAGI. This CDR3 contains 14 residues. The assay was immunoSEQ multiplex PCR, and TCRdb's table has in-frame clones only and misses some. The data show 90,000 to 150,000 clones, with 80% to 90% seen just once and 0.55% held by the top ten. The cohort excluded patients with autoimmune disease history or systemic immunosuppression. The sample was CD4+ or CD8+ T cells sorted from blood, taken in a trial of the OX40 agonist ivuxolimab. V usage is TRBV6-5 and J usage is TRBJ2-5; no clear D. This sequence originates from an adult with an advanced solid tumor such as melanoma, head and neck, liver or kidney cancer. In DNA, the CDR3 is TGTGCCAGCAGTTCCCGGACGGTTGAAGAGACCCAGTACTTC. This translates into CASSSRTVEETQYF.